Below, 30 T cell receptor beta chains from the same sample are listed, as sequenced in a study of metastatic and nonmetastatic thyroid tumors. None of the patients had undergone any treatment ahead of thyroid surgery. TCRdb recomputed clones from the PCR reads via MiXCR. Seen here are 35,000 to 50,000 clones, about 12% observed once, and the top ten hold 8.5% to 10%. Sequenced sample: blood. These receptors were taken from a male donor with papillary thyroid cancer or a benign thyroid nodule (not recorded which). Some clones in this sample may be carry-over from other donors' samples.

A word on this clone: A much larger clone sits a single nucleotide away, making a read error possible. Other DNA sequences in this sample translate to the same CDR3. This rearrangement joins TRBV5-1 to TRBJ2-5; weak D call: TRBD1 (5 bases). The CDR3 has 15 residues. The V end was cut by 1 base, the J end by 5 bases, with 15 bases between. CDR1 is SGHRS, CDR2 YFSETQ, per germline. CDR3 loop: CASSLRQGRVETQYF. The CDR3 coding sequence is TGCGCCAGCAGCTTGAGGCAGGGCCGCGTGGAGACCCAGTACTTC. Complete variable domain (other parts from reference TRBV5-1 and TRBJ2-5): KAGVTQTPRYLIKTRGQQVTLSCSPISGHRSVSWYQQTPGQGLQFLFEYFSETQRNKGNFPGRFSGRQFSNSRSEMNVSTLELGDSALYLCASSLRQGRVETQYFGPGTRLLVL.

This clone appeared many times. The rearrangement joins TRBV6-1 to TRBJ2-6; no clear D gene. V lost 6 bases and J lost 4, with 7 bases in between. CDR3 length: 13 residues. Germline lookup yields CDR1 MNHNS and CDR2 SASEGT. CDR3 nucleotide sequence: TGTGCCAGCAGGACCTCCGGGGCCAACGTCCTGACTTTC. Encoded protein: CASRTSGANVLTF.

This clone was counted at least ten times. V is TRBV7-2 and J is TRBJ2-1; TRBD2 matches 13 bases. This CDR3 has 15 residues. In germline, CDR1 is SGHTA, CDR2 FQGNSA. J lost 8 bases, V lost 5 bases, and 6 bases had no gene match. CDR3 residues: CASSLGLAGAHEQFF. CDR3 nucleotides: TGTGCCAGCAGCCTCGGACTAGCGGGAGCCCATGAGCAGTTCTTC.

This clone was seen a few times. A read error may account for a junction end that differs from germline. CDR3 in amino acids: CASSPPVASNYGYKF. Written as DNA, the CDR3 is TGTGCCAGCAGTCCGCCCGTCGCGTCTAACTATGGCTACAAATTC. This chain joins TRBV6-1 and TRBJ1-2; D not certain. Germline CDR1 is MNHNS and CDR2 is SASEGT. The CDR3 runs 15 residues.

This clone is labeled as medium-sized. This sequence joins TRBV6-5 and TRBJ2-7; maybe TRBD1 (6 bases). The ends were cut back, 0 bases at V and 7 bases at J, with 16 bases in the middle. The CDR3 runs 15 residues. Germline values: CDR1 MNHEY, CDR2 SVGAGI. The CDR3 reads CASSYSNKGDWEQYF. The CDR3 DNA sequence: TGTGCCAGCAGTTACTCGAACAAGGGGGATTGGGAGCAGTACTTC.

There are many counts of this clone. The chain carries TRBV20-1 and TRBJ1-5, with D unclear. There are 12 residues in the CDR3. V was clipped by 1 base and J by 6 bases, with 7 bases between them. Germline V lookup: CDR1 DFQATT, CDR2 SNEGSKA (reference sequence). The CDR3 region is CSARVQFQPQHF. The CDR3 DNA sequence: TGCAGTGCTAGAGTACAGTTTCAGCCCCAGCATTTT.

At least ten counts were recorded for this clone. The rearrangement links TRBV5-1 to TRBJ2-3; possibly TRBD1 for D (6 bases). V was clipped by 3 bases and J by 0 bases, with 8 bases between them. The CDR3 extends over 14 amino acids. CDR1 and CDR2 from the germline V gene are SGHRS and YFSETQ. CDR3 DNA: TGCGCCAGCAGCTCCCAGGGGAGCACAGATACGCAGTATTTT. This sequence encodes CASSSQGSTDTQYF.

This clone was seen repeatedly, ten times or more. The chain links TRBV7-8 to TRBJ2-2; 14 bases line up with TRBD2. CDR1 and CDR2 from the germline V gene are SGHVS and FQNEAQ. Unmatched junction bases numbered 4, after V lost 1 base and J lost 6 bases. The CDR3 contains 17 residues. In nucleotides, the CDR3 is TGTGCCAGCAGCTTAGTAGGGACTAGCGGGAGCCCCGGGGAGCTGTTTTTT. Protein: CASSLVGTSGSPGELFF.

This clone was detected many times. The chain uses TRBV19 and TRBJ2-3; 10 bases are shared with TRBD2. This CDR3 is built from 18 residues. Unmatched junction bases numbered 18, after V lost 8 bases and J lost 4 bases. Germline lookup yields CDR1 LNHDA and CDR2 SQIVND (reference sequence). The CDR3 region has the DNA TGTGCCAGTTCCCGTCCCTTAGCGGGAGGAGAAGGGGCAGATACGCAGTATTTT. This gives the protein CASSRPLAGGEGADTQYF. Full variable domain (missing parts from reference TRBV19 and TRBJ2-3): DGGITQSPKYLFRKEGQNVTLSCEQNLNHDAMYWYRQDPGQGLRLIYYSQIVNDFQKGDIAEGYSVSREKKESFPLTVTSAQKNPTAFYLCASSRPLAGGEGADTQYFGPGTRLTVL.

This clone was picked up a small number of times. One end of the junction varies from germline; a read error may be responsible. This chain uses TRBV10-1 with TRBJ2-3; D not certain. This CDR3 spans 16 amino acids. The germline V gene has CDR1 WNHNN and CDR2 SYGVQD (reference sequence). CDR3 in amino acids: CAGSESGLEDTDTQYF. DNA of the CDR3: TGCGCCGGCAGTGAGTCTGGGCTAGAGGACACAGATACGCAGTATTTT.

This clone was counted at least ten times. The V gene is TRBV29-1, the J gene TRBJ1-2; D is unclear. Per germline, CDR1 SQVTM and CDR2 ANQGSEA. V was pared by 3 bases and J by 3 bases, with 8 bases between. The CDR3 is 12 amino acids. DNA for the CDR3: TGCAGCGTTGATCAGCAGGACTATGGCTACACCTTC. Its translation: CSVDQQDYGYTF.

In its sample, this clone was seen a few times. V usage is TRBV6-5 and J usage is TRBJ1-6; 10 bases are a match to TRBD1. Germline loops: CDR1 MNHEY, CDR2 SVGAGI. The V and J ends lost 1 base and 12 bases, in that order; junction bases with no gene match: 6. CDR3 length: 15 amino acids. CDR3 amino acids: CASSYFGTGEGPLHF. Written as DNA, the CDR3 is TGTGCCAGCAGTTACTTCGGGACAGGGGAAGGACCCCTCCACTTT.

At least ten counts were recorded for this clone. The chain joins TRBV7-9 to TRBJ2-7, with D perhaps matching TRBD1 (6 bases). The germline V gene encodes CDR1 SEHNR and CDR2 FQNEAQ (reference sequence). Trimming removed 5 bases from V and 5 bases from J, with 19 bases in between. This CDR3 has 15 residues. CDR3 in DNA: TGTGCCAGCAGCCTGACCGGCCCCAGGGGAAACGAGCAGTACTTC. Residues: CASSLTGPRGNEQYF.

The chain has TRBV7-9 and TRBJ2-7; D uncertain. The CDR3 loop spans 13 amino acids. CDR1 is SEHNR, CDR2 FQNEAQ, per germline (reference sequence). Trimming removed 5 bases at V and 9 bases at J, with 17 bases between. CDR3 bases: TGTGCCAGCAGCCGCGACATCTCGACGAGGCAGTACTTC. This encodes CASSRDISTRQYF.

On this clone itself: A read error is possible here, since a much larger clone lies one base away. The chain employs TRBV30 and TRBJ2-5; TRBD1 matches 7 bases. The CDR3 loop spans 13 amino acids. Germline V gene sequence: CDR1 GTSNPN, CDR2 SVGIG (reference sequence). The CDR3 loop reads CAWGVGGQETRYF. CDR3 DNA: TGTGCCTGGGGGGTAGGGGGCCAAGAGACCCGGTACTTC.

This clone was picked up a small number of times. This may stem from a read error, because a much larger clone lies one nucleotide away. The CDR3 DNA reads as TGTGCGTTGGCAGATAGCACATATACGCAGTATTTT. Translation: CALADSTYTQYF. This sequence joins TRBV14 and TRBJ2-3; D is ambiguous. The V gene's germline CDR1 is SGHDN and CDR2 FVKESK. This CDR3 contains 12 residues.

This clone came up a few times. V usage is TRBV6-1 and J usage is TRBJ2-7; perhaps TRBD1 as D (6 bases). This CDR3 comprises 13 residues. Deletions cut 8 bases from V and 2 bases from J, with 13 bases between. The germline V gene has CDR1 MNHNS and CDR2 SASEGT. CDR3 coding DNA: TGTGCCAGCCGCGGACAGTTACCCTACGAGCAGTACTTC. This encodes CASRGQLPYEQYF.

This clone was detected only a few times. A much larger clone is a single base away; this may be a read error. The chain carries TRBV3-1 and TRBJ1-2; no reliable D call. The V gene's germline CDR1 is LGHDT and CDR2 YNNKEL (reference sequence). The CDR3 has 14 residues. The CDR3 DNA follows: TGTGCCAGCGGCCAAGATAGGTATACGGTTGGCTACACCTTC. Its translation: CASGQDRYTVGYTF.

This clone was seen more than once but under ten times. DNA of the CDR3: TGTGCCACCAGCAGAGGAGGGCTAGTCGGGGGCACCGGGGAGCTGTTTTTT. Amino acids: CATSRGGLVGGTGELFF. The J gene is TRBJ2-2, the V gene TRBV15; TRBD2 might be the D (6 bases). The length of the CDR3 is 17 residues. The ends were cut back, 1 base at V and 4 bases at J, with 16 bases in the middle. Germline CDR1 is LNHNV and CDR2 is YYDKDF (reference sequence).

Many counts were recorded for this clone. This chain joins TRBV9 and TRBJ1-2; D perhaps matches TRBD1 (5 bases). Germline values: CDR1 SGDLS, CDR2 YYNGEE. CDR3 length equals 16 residues. Between the trimmed V and J ends, which lost 0 bases and 5 bases, there was a span of 17 bases. CDR3 sequence (DNA): TGTGCCAGCAGCGTAGGGGGGACCTCAACTGGGTATGGCTACACCTTC. Protein sequence: CASSVGGTSTGYGYTF.

This clone was recorded at least ten times. The rearrangement uses TRBV3-1 and TRBJ2-7; D is ambiguous. V gave up 2 bases and J gave up 6 bases, with 8 bases separating them. Germline V lookup: CDR1 LGHDT, CDR2 YNNKEL (reference sequence). The CDR3 contains 12 residues. CDR3 bases: TGTGCCAGCAGCCAACTCCCGCGCGAGCAGTACTTC. It yields the protein CASSQLPREQYF.

This clone was detected ten times or more. This chain uses TRBV7-2 with TRBJ2-5; D may be TRBD2 (6 bases). Looked up from germline, CDR1 is SGHTA and CDR2 is FQGNSA. The germline V and J ends were trimmed by 6 bases and 5 bases, with 22 bases remaining between them. The CDR3 loop spans 16 amino acids. This chain's CDR3 is CASRPSGTPLSETQYF. As DNA, the CDR3 is TGTGCCAGCAGACCCTCCGGGACTCCATTGAGTGAGACCCAGTACTTC. Combining the CDR3 with reference TRBV7-2 and TRBJ2-5 gives the whole variable domain GAGVSQSPSNKVTEKGKDVELRCDPISGHTALYWYRQSLGQGLEFLIYFQGNSAPDKSGLPSDRFSAERTGGSVSTLTIQRTQQEDSAVYLCASRPSGTPLSETQYFGPGTRLLVL.

This clone was recorded many times. This chain links TRBV9 with TRBJ2-1; 13 bases match TRBD2. Per germline, CDR1 SGDLS and CDR2 YYNGEE. The CDR3 sequence is 19 residues long. V lost 0 bases to trimming and J lost 0 bases; unmatched junction nucleotides: 6. The CDR3 region has the DNA TGTGCCAGCAGCGTAGCGGGACTAGCGGGACCGAGCTCCTACAATGAGCAGTTCTTC. Amino acid sequence: CASSVAGLAGPSSYNEQFF.

This clone has a count of ten or more. V gene TRBV4-1 combines with J gene TRBJ1-5, with D uncertain. CDR3 length: 17 amino acids. Germline V gives CDR1 MGHRA, CDR2 YSYEKL. With 1 base removed from V and 5 bases from J, the gap between germline ends came to 18 bases. CDR3 amino acids: CASSQVAVTLRDQPQHF. The CDR3 DNA follows: TGCGCCAGCAGCCAAGTTGCGGTCACCCTACGAGATCAGCCCCAGCATTTT.

In its sample, this clone was seen many times. The sample has other DNA sequences that encode this CDR3 too. J is TRBJ1-2 and V is TRBV29-1; D not certain. Germline V gene data show CDR1 as SQVTM and CDR2 as ANQGSEA. V shed 5 bases and J shed 4 bases, with 11 bases lying between them. CDR3 length: 12 amino acids. CDR3 in DNA: TGCAGCGTTCTGGCGGATTCCTATGGCTACACCTTC. This sequence encodes CSVLADSYGYTF.

Details on this clone: It may be a read error: a sequence one base away is much more abundant. The chain couples TRBV7-3 to TRBJ2-1; D unresolved. The CDR3 covers 13 residues. Germline lookup yields CDR1 SGHTA and CDR2 FQGTGA. CDR3 region: CASSLAGDNDQFF. The CDR3 DNA reads TGTGCCAGCAGCTTAGCAGGAGACAATGATCAGTTCTTC.

Many counts were recorded for this clone. This sequence joins TRBV9 and TRBJ2-1, with 12 bases lining up with TRBD2. CDR1 SGDLS and CDR2 YYNGEE come from the germline V gene. This CDR3 has 16 residues. Trimming cost V 3 bases and J 5 bases; bases outside gene matches: 6. Here the CDR3 reads CASSASGRATDNEQFF. The CDR3 DNA reads TGTGCCAGCAGCGCTAGCGGGAGGGCCACAGACAATGAGCAGTTCTTC. Based on the CDR3 plus reference TRBV9 and TRBJ2-1, the full variable domain is DSGVTQTPKHLITATGQRVTLRCSPRSGDLSVYWYQQSLDQGLQFLIQYYNGEERAKGNILERFSAQQFPDLHSELNLSSLELGDSALYFCASSASGRATDNEQFFGPGTRLTVL.

In its sample, this clone was seen many times. V is TRBV7-8 and J is TRBJ1-1; unclear D gene. The germline V and J ends were trimmed by 5 bases and 1 base, with 11 bases remaining between them. Germline CDR1 reads SGHVS; CDR2 reads FQNEAQ. There are 14 residues in the CDR3. The CDR3 sequence: CASSGSGPNTEAFF. CDR3 sequence (DNA): TGTGCCAGCAGCGGCTCCGGGCCGAACACTGAAGCTTTCTTT.

The chain uses TRBV13 and TRBJ2-3; perhaps TRBD2 as D (5 bases). V lost 5 bases to trimming and J lost 2 bases, with 14 bases between them. This CDR3 comprises 15 residues. CDR1 and CDR2 from the germline V gene are PRHDT and FYEKMQ (reference sequence). DNA of the CDR3: TGTGCCAGCAGCCCGGACTCTTCCCTCACAGATACGCAGTATTTT. Its translation is CASSPDSSLTDTQYF.

J is TRBJ2-3 and V is TRBV4-2; TRBD1 matches at 8 bases. This CDR3 is built from 17 residues. J lost 0 bases, V lost 4 bases, and 9 bases had no gene match. Looked up from germline, CDR1 is LGHNA and CDR2 is YNFKEQ. DNA of the CDR3: TGTGCCAGCAGCCCCCATATCCAGGGGGCAAGCACAGATACGCAGTATTTT. Its translation is CASSPHIQGASTDTQYF.